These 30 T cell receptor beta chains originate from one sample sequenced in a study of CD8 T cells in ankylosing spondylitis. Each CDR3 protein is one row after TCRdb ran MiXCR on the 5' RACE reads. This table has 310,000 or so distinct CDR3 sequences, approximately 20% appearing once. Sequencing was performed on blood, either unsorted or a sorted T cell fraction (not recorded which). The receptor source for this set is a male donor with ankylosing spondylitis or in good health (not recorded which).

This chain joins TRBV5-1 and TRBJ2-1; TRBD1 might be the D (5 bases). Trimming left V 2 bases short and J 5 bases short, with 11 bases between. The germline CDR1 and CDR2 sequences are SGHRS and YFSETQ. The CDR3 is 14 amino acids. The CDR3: CASSFRVGDNEQFF. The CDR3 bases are TGCGCCAGCAGCTTTCGCGTAGGGGACAATGAGCAGTTCTTC.

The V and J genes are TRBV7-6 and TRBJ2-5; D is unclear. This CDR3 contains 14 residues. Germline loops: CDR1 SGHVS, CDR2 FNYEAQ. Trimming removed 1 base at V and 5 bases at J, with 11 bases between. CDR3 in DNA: TGTGCCAGCAGCTTAGGTCGTTTTATGGAGACCCAGTACTTC. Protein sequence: CASSLGRFMETQYF.

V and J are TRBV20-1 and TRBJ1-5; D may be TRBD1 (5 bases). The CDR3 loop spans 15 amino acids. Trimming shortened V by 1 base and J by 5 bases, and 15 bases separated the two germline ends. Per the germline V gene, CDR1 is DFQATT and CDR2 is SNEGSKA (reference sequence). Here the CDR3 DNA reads TGCAGTGCTAGAGCCCTCTCGGGAGGGGATCAGCCCCAGCATTTT. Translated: CSARALSGGDQPQHF.

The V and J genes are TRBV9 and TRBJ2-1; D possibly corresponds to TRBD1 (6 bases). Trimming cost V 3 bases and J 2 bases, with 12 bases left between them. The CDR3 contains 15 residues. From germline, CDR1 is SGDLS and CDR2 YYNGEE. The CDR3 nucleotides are TGTGCCAGCAGCGGGGGGCAGGGAACCTACAATGAGCAGTTCTTC. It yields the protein CASSGGQGTYNEQFF.

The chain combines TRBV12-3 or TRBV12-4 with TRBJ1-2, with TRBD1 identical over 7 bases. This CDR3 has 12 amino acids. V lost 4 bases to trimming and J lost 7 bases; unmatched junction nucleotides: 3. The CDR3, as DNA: TGTGCCAGCAGTTCAAACAGGGGTGGCTACACCTTC. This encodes CASSSNRGGYTF.

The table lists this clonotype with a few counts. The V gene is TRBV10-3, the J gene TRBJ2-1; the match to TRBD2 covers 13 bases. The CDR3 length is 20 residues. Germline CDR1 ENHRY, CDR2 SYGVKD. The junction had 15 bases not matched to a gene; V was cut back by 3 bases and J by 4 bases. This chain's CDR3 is CAISDFGQTLTSGGYNEQFF. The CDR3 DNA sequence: TGTGCCATCAGTGATTTTGGGCAAACTTTGACTAGCGGGGGGTACAATGAGCAGTTCTTC.

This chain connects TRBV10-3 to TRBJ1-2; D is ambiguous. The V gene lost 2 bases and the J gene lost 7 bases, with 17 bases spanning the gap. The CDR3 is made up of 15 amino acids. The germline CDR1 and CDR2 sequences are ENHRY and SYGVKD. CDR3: CAISEPLSQVGGYTF. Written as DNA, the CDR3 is TGTGCCATCAGTGAGCCATTAAGCCAGGTTGGTGGCTACACCTTC.

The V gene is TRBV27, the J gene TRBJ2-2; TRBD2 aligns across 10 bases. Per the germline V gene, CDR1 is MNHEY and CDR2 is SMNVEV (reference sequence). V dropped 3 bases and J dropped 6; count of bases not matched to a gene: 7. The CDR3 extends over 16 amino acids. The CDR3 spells CASSLSLAGGPGELFF. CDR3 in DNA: TGTGCCAGCAGTTTGTCATTAGCGGGAGGCCCCGGGGAGCTGTTTTTT.

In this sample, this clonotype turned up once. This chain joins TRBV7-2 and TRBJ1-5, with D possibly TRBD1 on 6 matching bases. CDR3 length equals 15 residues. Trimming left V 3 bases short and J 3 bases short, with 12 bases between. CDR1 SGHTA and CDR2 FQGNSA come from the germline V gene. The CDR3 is CASSLGHLLNQPQHF. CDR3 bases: TGTGCCAGCAGCTTGGGACACCTCCTCAATCAGCCCCAGCATTTT.

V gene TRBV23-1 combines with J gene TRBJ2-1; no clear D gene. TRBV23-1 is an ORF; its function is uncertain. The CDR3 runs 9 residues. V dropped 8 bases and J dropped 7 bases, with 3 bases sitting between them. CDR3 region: CASVNEQFF. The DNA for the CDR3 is TGCGCCAGCGTAAATGAGCAGTTCTTC.

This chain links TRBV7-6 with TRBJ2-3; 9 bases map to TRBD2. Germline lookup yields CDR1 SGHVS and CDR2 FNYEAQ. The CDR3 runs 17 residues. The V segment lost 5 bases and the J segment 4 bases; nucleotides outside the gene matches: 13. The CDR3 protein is CASSAAPSGTVPDTQYF. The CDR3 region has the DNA TGTGCCAGCAGCGCCGCCCCTAGCGGGACGGTTCCAGATACGCAGTATTTT.

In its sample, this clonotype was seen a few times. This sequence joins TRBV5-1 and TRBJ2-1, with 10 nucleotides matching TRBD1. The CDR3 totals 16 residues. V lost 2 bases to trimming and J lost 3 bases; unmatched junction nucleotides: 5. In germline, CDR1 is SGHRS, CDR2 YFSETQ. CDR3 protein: CASSLGTGVVYNEQFF. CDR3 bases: TGCGCCAGCAGCTTAGGGACAGGGGTTGTCTACAATGAGCAGTTCTTC.

CDR3 DNA sequence: TGCAGTGCTAGAGGTAGCGGGAGGGCCCGAGAGACCCAGTACTTC. Amino acids: CSARGSGRARETQYF. V gene TRBV20-1 combines with J gene TRBJ2-5; 11 nucleotides agree with TRBD2. Germline V gene lookup returns CDR1 DFQATT and CDR2 SNEGSKA (reference sequence). Trimming at V came to 1 base and at J to 4 bases, leaving 5 bases not matched to a gene. The CDR3 has 15 amino acids.

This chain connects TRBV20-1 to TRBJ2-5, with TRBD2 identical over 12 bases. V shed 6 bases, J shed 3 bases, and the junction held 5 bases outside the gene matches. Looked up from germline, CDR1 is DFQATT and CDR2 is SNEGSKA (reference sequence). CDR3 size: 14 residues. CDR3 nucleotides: TGCAGTGCCTGGGGACTAGCGGGTAAAGAGACCCAGTACTTC. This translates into CSAWGLAGKETQYF.

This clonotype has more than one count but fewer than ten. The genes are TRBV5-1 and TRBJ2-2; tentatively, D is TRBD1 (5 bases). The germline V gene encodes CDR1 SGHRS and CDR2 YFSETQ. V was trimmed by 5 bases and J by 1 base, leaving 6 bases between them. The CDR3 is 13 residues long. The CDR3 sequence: CASRTENTGELFF. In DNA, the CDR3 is TGCGCCAGCAGGACAGAGAACACCGGGGAGCTGTTTTTT.

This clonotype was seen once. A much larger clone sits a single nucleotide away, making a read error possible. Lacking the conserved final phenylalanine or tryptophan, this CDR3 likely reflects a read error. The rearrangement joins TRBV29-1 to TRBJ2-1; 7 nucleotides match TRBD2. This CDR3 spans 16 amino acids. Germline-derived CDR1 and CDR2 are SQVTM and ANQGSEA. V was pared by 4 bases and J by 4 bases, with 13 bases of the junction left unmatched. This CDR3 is CSVVGSRRGRYNEQFS. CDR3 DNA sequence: TGCAGCGTTGTTGGTTCCCGGCGCGGGAGATACAATGAGCAGTTCTCC.

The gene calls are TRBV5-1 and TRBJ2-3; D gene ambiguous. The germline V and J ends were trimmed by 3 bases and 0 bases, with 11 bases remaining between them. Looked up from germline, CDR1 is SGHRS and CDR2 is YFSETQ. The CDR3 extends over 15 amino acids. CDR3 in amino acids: CASSSDGASTDTQYF. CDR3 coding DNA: TGCGCCAGCAGCTCGGACGGAGCTAGCACAGATACGCAGTATTTT.

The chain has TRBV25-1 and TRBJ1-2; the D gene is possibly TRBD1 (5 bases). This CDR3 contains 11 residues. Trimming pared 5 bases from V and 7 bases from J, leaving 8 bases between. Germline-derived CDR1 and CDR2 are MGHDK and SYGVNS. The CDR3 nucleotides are TGTGCCAGCAGTCCTGGGGGTGGCTACACCTTC. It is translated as CASSPGGGYTF.

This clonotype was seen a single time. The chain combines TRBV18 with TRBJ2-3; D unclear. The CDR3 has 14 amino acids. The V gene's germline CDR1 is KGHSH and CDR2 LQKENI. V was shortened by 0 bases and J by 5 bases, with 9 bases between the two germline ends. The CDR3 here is CASSPPYALDTQYF. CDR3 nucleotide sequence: TGTGCCAGCTCACCACCTTATGCACTAGATACGCAGTATTTT.

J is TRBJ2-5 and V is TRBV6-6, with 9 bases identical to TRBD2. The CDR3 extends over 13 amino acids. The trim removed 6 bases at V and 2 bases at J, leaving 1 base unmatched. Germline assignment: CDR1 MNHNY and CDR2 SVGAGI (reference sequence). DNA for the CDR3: TGTGCCAGCAGGACTAGCGGACAAGAGACCCAGTACTTC. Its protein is CASRTSGQETQYF.

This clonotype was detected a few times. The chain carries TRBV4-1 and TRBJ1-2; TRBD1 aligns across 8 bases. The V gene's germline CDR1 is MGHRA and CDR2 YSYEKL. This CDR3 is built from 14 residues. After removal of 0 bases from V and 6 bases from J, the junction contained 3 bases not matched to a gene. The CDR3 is CASSQDRQGNGYTF. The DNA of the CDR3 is TGCGCCAGCAGCCAAGATCGACAGGGGAATGGCTACACCTTC.

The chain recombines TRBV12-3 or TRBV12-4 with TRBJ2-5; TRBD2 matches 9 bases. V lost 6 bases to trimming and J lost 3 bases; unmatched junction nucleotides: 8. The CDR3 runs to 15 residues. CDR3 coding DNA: TGTGCCAGCAGCATAAGCGGGGGGACCGAAGAGACCCAGTACTTC. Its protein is CASSISGGTEETQYF.

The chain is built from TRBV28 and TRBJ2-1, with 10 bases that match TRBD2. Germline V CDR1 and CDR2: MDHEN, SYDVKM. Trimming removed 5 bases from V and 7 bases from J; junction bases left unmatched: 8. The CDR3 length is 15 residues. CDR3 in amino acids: CASSLAGVSRNEQFF. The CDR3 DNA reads TGTGCCAGCAGTCTAGCGGGAGTTTCGAGAAATGAGCAGTTCTTC.

Here the CDR3 reads CASAPGVPNEKLFF. The CDR3 region has the DNA TGTGCCAGCGCCCCCGGGGTCCCTAATGAAAAACTGTTTTTT. The chain recombines TRBV6-1 with TRBJ1-4; D remains ambiguous. The germline V gene encodes CDR1 MNHNS and CDR2 SASEGT. CDR3 length equals 14 residues. The V end was cut by 8 bases, the J end by 3 bases, with 13 bases between.

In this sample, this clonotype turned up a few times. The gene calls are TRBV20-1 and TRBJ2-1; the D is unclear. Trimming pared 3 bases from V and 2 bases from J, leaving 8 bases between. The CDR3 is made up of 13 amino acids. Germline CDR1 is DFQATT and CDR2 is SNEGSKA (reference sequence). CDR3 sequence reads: CSASGEPYNEQFF. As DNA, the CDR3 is TGCAGTGCTAGTGGTGAGCCCTACAATGAGCAGTTCTTC.

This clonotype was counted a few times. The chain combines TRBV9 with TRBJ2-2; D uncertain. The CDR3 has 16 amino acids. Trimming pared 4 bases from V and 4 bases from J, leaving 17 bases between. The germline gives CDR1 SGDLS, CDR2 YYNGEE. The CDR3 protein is CASSPRVQMGTGELFF. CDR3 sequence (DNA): TGTGCCAGCAGCCCCCGAGTACAGATGGGCACCGGGGAGCTGTTTTTT.

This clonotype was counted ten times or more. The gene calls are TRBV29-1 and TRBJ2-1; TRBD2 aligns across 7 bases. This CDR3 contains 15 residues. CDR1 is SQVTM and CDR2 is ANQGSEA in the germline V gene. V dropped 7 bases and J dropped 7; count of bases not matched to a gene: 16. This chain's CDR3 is CSAARGGSFKNEQFF. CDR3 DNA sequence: TGCAGCGCGGCGCGGGGCGGGAGCTTTAAGAATGAGCAGTTCTTC.

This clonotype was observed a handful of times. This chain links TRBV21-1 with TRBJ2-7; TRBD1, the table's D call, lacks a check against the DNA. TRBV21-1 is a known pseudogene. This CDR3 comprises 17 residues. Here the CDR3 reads CASSKEEGQGLSYEQYV. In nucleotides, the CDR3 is TGTGCCAGCAGCAAAGAGGAGGGACAGGGGCTCTCCTACGAGCAGTACGTC.

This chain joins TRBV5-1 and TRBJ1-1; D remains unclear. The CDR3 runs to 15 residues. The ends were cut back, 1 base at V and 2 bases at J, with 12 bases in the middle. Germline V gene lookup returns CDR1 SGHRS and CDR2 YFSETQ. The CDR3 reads CASSLYWLGNTEAFF. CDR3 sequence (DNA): TGCGCCAGCAGCTTGTATTGGCTAGGAAACACTGAAGCTTTCTTT.

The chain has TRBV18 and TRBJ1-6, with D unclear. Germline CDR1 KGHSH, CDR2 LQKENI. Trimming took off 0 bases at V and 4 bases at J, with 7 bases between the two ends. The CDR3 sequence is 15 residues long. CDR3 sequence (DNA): TGTGCCAGCTCACCACCCGGTGGGTATAATTCACCCCTCCACTTT. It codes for CASSPPGGYNSPLHF.